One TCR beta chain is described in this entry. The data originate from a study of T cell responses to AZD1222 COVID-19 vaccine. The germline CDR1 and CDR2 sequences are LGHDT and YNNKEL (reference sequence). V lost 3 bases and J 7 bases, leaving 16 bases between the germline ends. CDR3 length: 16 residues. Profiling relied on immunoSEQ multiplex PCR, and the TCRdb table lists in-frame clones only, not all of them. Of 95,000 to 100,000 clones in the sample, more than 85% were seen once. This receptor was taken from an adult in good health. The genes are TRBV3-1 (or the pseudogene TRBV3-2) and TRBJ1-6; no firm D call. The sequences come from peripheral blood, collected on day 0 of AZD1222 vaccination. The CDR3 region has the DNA TGTGCCAGCAGCCAGACGATACAGAATTGGAATTCACCCCTCCACTTT. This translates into CASSQTIQNWNSPLHF.